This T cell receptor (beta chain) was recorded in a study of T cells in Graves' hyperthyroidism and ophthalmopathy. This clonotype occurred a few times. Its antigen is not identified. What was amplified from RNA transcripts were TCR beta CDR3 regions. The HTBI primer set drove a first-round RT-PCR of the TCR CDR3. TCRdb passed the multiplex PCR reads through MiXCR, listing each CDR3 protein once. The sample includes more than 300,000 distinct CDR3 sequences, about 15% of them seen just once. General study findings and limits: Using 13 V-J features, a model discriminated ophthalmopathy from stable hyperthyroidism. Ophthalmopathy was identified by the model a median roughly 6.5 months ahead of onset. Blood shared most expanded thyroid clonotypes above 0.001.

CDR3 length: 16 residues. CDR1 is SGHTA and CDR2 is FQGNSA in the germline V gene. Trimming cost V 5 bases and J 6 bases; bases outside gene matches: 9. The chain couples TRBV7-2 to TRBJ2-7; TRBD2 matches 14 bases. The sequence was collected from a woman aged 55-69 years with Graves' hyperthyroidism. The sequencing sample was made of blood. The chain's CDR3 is CASSLGGTSGRGEQYF. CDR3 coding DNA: TGTGCCAGCAGCCTAGGAGGGACTAGCGGGAGAGGCGAGCAGTACTTC.